The clone carrying this T cell receptor beta chain was seen once. TCRdb's copy holds only in-frame clones and misses some; the assay was immunoSEQ multiplex PCR. This table has roughly 320,000 clones, nearly 90% appearing once. This sample stems from a study of blood T cell repertoires in COVID-19. The trim removed 1 base at V and 0 bases at J, leaving 9 bases unmatched. Germline V gives CDR1 LGHNA, CDR2 YNFKEQ. The CDR3 is made up of 18 amino acids. The chain uses TRBV4-2 and TRBJ2-3, with 8 bases matching TRBD2. The sequence was obtained from a woman aged 30 to 39 with COVID-19, enrolled during active disease. Source material: peripheral blood. The CDR3 loop is CASSQVSSGGRSTDTQYF. Written as DNA, the CDR3 is TGTGCCAGCAGCCAAGTGTCGAGCGGGGGCCGCAGCACAGATACGCAGTATTTT.